These T cell receptor beta chains were read from a single sample in a study of T cells in Graves' hyperthyroidism and ophthalmopathy. One entry per CDR3 protein results from TCRdb running MiXCR on the multiplex PCR reads. The sample holds fewer than 700,000 distinct CDR3 sequences, roughly 17% seen once. Specimen: blood. The receptors were sampled from a woman aged 25 to 39 with Graves' hyperthyroidism. CDR3s include the opening cysteine and the closing phenylalanine or tryptophan. Each record gives: D gene, V gene, clone size, J gene, CDR3 DNA, CDR3 protein. The D gene is left open where the match is weak. Clone size is not always given. Where it is, it says once, few, many or a class for expanded clones.

TRBD2	TRBV29-1	few	TRBJ2-1	TGCAGCGTTGAAGATCTAGGGCTAGCGGGAACTCGGGGGCAGTTCTTC	CSVEDLGLAGTRGQFF
-	TRBV6-1	many	TRBJ2-6	TGTGCCAGGGAGCGGCAGGCCGGGAGAAGCGTCACTGGGGCCAACGTCCTGACTTTC	CARERQAGRSVTGANVLTF
-	TRBV20-1	many	TRBJ1-2	TGCAGTGTCCGGGGCTACACCTTC	CSVRGYTF
-	TRBV20-1	many	TRBJ2-3	TGCAGTGCGAACTTTTACTTGAATCCAGTTGCAGATACGCAGTATTTT	CSANFYLNPVADTQYF
TRBD1	TRBV20-1	many	TRBJ2-1	TGCAGTGCTGACGACAGGGGGTATGAGCAGTTCTTC	CSADDRGYEQFF
TRBD2	TRBV6-1	many	TRBJ2-7	TGTGCCAGCAGTCGAGGACTAGCGGGTTACGAGCAGTACTTC	CASSRGLAGYEQYF
-	TRBV28	many	TRBJ1-2	TGTGCCAGCAGATCCCAGCAGGGATCAGACTTCAACACCTTC	CASRSQQGSDFNTF
TRBD1	TRBV5-1	few	TRBJ2-3	TGCGCCAGCAGCAGGACAGGGGCCACAGATACGCAGTATTTT	CASSRTGATDTQYF
-	TRBV20-1	few	TRBJ1-5	TGCAGTGCTAGCGGCACACTTAGCAATCAGCCCCAGCATTTT	CSASGTLSNQPQHF
TRBD2	TRBV20-1	many	TRBJ2-7	TGCAGTGCTAGAGAACTAGCGGAGATCTACGAGCAGTACTTC	CSARELAEIYEQYF
TRBD2	TRBV12-3/TRBV12-4	many	TRBJ2-1	TGTGCCAGCAGTTCCCTCGGCGGGAGAAGCAATGAGCAGTTCTTC	CASSSLGGRSNEQFF
-	TRBV7-2	few	TRBJ1-5	TGTGCCAGCAGCTTAAGGTTTGGGACGGAGAATCAGCCCCAGCATTTT	CASSLRFGTENQPQHF
TRBD2	TRBV28	-	TRBJ2-5	TGTGCCAGCAGTCCCCCCGGTGGGACTAGCGCCATGGGATATCACTTC	CASSPPGGTSAMGYHF
-	TRBV20-1	many	TRBJ2-1	TGCAGTGCTAGAAGCTCCAGCTCCTACAATGAGCAGTTCTTC	CSARSSSSYNEQFF